The 3 T cell receptor beta chains below come from one sample, sequenced in a study of regulatory T cells in long-lasting Graves disease. Construction of TCR beta libraries relied on iRepertoire HTBI primers and on Arm-PCR targeting CDR3 regions. Using its own MiXCR run on the multiplex PCR reads, TCRdb lists one record per CDR3 protein. The sample records roughly 450,000 distinct CDR3 sequences, less than 25% being singletons. Time point meaning: persistent/refractory GD, antithyroid drugs over 5 years with positive TRAb. The TCR library used RNA extracted from PBMCs. The source was peripheral blood mononuclear cells (PBMCs), collected when the disease was refractory, from a patient treated with antithyroid drugs. These receptors were taken from a female donor with Graves disease.

This clonotype was observed a few times. V usage is TRBV14 and J usage is TRBJ1-6; 9 bases fit TRBD1. V was pared by 1 base and J by 7 bases, with 2 bases of the junction left unmatched. CDR1 is SGHDN and CDR2 is FVKESK in the germline V gene. This CDR3 comprises 15 residues. The CDR3 sequence: CASSQGGTGNSPLHF. In nucleotides, the CDR3 is TGTGCCAGCAGCCAAGGCGGGACAGGGAATTCACCCCTCCACTTT.

V usage is TRBV19 and J usage is TRBJ2-2, with D uncertain. The CDR3 runs to 13 residues. Trimming pared 4 bases from V and 5 bases from J, leaving 8 bases between. Germline V CDR1 and CDR2: LNHDA, SQIVND (reference sequence). DNA for the CDR3: TGTGCCAGTAGTAGGGCCCTTACCGGGGAGCTGTTTTTT. This sequence encodes CASSRALTGELFF.

The rearrangement joins TRBV18 to TRBJ1-6, with D hard to call. Germline CDR1 is KGHSH and CDR2 is LQKENI. V dropped 3 bases and J dropped 7 bases, with 7 bases sitting between them. The CDR3 is 13 amino acids. This CDR3 reads CASSPWGNSPLHF. The CDR3 bases are TGTGCCAGCTCACCTTGGGGAAATTCACCCCTCCACTTT.